The source of this T cell receptor (beta chain) is a study of blood T cell repertoires in COVID-19. Enrollees, about 18 to 95 years old, lived in some 24 US areas. Generated by immunoSEQ multiplex PCR, the TCRdb table keeps only in-frame clones and is missing some. Of around 190,000 clones listed, around 87% are singletons. Germline values: CDR1 SQVTM, CDR2 ANQGSEA. This CDR3 comprises 14 residues. V gave up 3 bases and J gave up 6 bases; unmatched junction bases: 6. The sequence came from a woman in her thirties or forties in a cohort exposed to, infected with or recovered from COVID-19 (not recorded which). Sequencing used PBMCs or T cells enriched from blood (not recorded which). This chain joins TRBV29-1 and TRBJ2-1; the match to TRBD2 covers 9 bases. The DNA of the CDR3 is TGCAGCGTTGACGGCGGGAGGGCCCTCAATGAGCAGTTCTTC. This translates into CSVDGGRALNEQFF.